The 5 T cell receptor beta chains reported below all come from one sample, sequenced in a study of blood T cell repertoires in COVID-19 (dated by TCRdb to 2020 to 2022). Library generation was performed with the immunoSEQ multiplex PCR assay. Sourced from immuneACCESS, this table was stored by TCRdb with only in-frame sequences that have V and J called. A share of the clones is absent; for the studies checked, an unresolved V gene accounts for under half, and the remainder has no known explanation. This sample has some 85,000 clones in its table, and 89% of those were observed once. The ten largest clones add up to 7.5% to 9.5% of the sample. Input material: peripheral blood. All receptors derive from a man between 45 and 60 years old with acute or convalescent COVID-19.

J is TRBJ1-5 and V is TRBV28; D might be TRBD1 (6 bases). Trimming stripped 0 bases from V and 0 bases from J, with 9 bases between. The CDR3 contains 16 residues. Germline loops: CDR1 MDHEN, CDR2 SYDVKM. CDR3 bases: TGTGCCAGCAGTTTATGGACGGACAGTAGCAATCAGCCCCAGCATTTT. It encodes CASSLWTDSSNQPQHF.

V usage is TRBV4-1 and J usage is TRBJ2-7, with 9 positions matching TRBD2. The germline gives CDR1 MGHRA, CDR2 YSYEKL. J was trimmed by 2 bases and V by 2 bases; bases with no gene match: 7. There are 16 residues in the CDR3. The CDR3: CASSQYETSGTYEQYF. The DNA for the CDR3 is TGCGCCAGCAGCCAATATGAGACTAGCGGAACCTACGAGCAGTACTTC.

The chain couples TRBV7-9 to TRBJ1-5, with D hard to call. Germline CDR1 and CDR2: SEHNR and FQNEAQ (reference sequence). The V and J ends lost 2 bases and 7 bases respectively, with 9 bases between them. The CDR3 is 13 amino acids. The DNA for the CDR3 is TGTGCCAGCAGCTTATCCGGGAGCCAGCCCCAGCATTTT. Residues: CASSLSGSQPQHF.

Here the CDR3 reads CASRTGGIGNEQFF. The CDR3 DNA is TGTGCCAGCAGGACAGGGGGGATTGGCAATGAGCAGTTCTTC. V is TRBV2 and J is TRBJ2-1; TRBD1 aligns across 9 bases. Losses at the gene ends were 6 bases for V and 6 bases for J; bases not matched to a gene: 6. Looked up from germline, CDR1 is SNHLY and CDR2 is FYNNEI. CDR3 size: 14 residues.

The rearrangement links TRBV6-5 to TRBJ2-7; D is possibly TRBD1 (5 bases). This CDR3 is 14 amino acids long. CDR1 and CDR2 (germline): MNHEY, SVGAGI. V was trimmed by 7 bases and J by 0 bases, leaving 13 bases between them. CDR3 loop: CASTPTGISYEQYF. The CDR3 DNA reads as TGTGCCAGCACCCCAACAGGAATCTCCTACGAGCAGTACTTC.